The rows below give T cell receptor beta chains drawn from one sample of a study of CD8 T cells in ankylosing spondylitis. TCRdb itself ran the 5' RACE reads through MiXCR, one entry per CDR3 protein. The top ten hold about 6.3% of the sample, which has about 150,000 distinct CDR3 sequences, 25% to 35% seen once. Source material: synovial fluid, either unsorted or a sorted T cell fraction (not recorded which). The origin of the receptors is a male donor with ankylosing spondylitis. The CDR3 runs from the conserved cysteine through the conserved F or W. A D gene is named only where the DNA matches it firmly. Expanded clones are given a class, and other clones once, few, many or no size at all.

clone_size | j_call | d_call | v_call | cdr3_aa | cdr3_nt
. | TRBJ2-2 | . | TRBV20-1 | CSARDRASVHTGELFF | TGCAGTGCTAGAGATAGGGCTAGCGTCCACACCGGGGAGCTGTTTTTT
. | TRBJ2-3 | TRBD2 | TRBV12-3/TRBV12-4 | CASSPDFRGADTQYF | TGTGCCAGCAGTCCGGACTTTCGGGGGGCAGATACGCAGTATTTT
. | TRBJ2-5 | . | TRBV5-1 | CASCIAASAETQYF | TGCGCCAGCTGCATAGCGGCGTCGGCAGAGACCCAGTACTTC
. | TRBJ2-3 | . | TRBV20-1 | CSATNSGSKTDTQYF | TGCAGTGCTACCAATAGCGGAAGTAAAACAGATACGCAGTATTTT
few | TRBJ1-1 | . | TRBV5-1 | CASSFLQANTEAFF | TGCGCCAGCAGCTTCCTCCAGGCCAACACTGAAGCTTTCTTT
many | TRBJ1-5 | . | TRBV11-2 | CASSVSDSNQPQHF | TGTGCCAGCAGCGTCAGCGATAGCAATCAGCCCCAGCATTTT
. | TRBJ2-2 | . | TRBV7-2 | CASSLGEYTGELFF | TGTGCCAGCAGCTTAGGGGAATACACCGGGGAGCTGTTTTTT
. | TRBJ2-1 | TRBD2 | TRBV15 | CATSRGSGGSDEQFF | TGTGCCACCAGCAGAGGAAGCGGGGGTTCTGATGAGCAGTTCTTC
. | TRBJ2-2 | . | TRBV25-1 | CASSNLLEVGELFF | TGTGCCAGCAGTAACCTACTAGAGGTCGGGGAGCTGTTTTTT
. | TRBJ2-3 | TRBD2 | TRBV27 | CASSLAGVWTDTQYF | TGTGCCAGCAGTTTAGCGGGAGTGTGGACAGATACGCAGTATTTT
few | TRBJ2-7 | TRBD1 | TRBV6-2/TRBV6-3 | CASIAGGVIYEQYF | TGTGCCAGCATAGCAGGGGGTGTAATCTACGAGCAGTACTTC
. | TRBJ2-7 | . | TRBV7-9 | CASSFFPSGHEQYF | TGTGCCAGCAGCTTTTTCCCCAGCGGGCACGAGCAGTACTTC
. | TRBJ1-5 | TRBD1 | TRBV28 | CASSYRDRGVQPQHF | TGTGCCAGCAGTTACCGGGACAGGGGGGTCCAGCCCCAGCATTTT
. | TRBJ2-6 | . | TRBV4-2 | CASSQETHSGANVLTF | TGTGCCAGCAGCCAAGAAACGCACTCTGGGGCCAACGTCCTGACTTTC
. | TRBJ1-4 | . | TRBV9 | CASSLRDGLNEKLFF | TGTGCCAGCAGCTTAAGGGACGGCCTTAATGAAAAACTGTTTTTT
. | TRBJ1-5 | TRBD1 | TRBV5-1 | CASSRTGDQPQHF | TGCGCCAGCAGCCGGACAGGTGATCAGCCCCAGCATTTT
. | TRBJ2-2 | TRBD2 | TRBV7-2 | CASSFKAGRGNTGELFF | TGTGCCAGCAGCTTTAAAGCCGGGAGGGGAAACACCGGGGAGCTGTTTTTT
many | TRBJ1-2 | TRBD1 | TRBV7-2 | CASSLVSRTGVNYGYTF | TGTGCCAGCAGCTTAGTTTCCCGAACAGGGGTTAACTATGGCTACACCTTC
. | TRBJ1-5 | TRBD1 | TRBV11-2 | CASSLEGRGQGNQPQHF | TGTGCCAGCAGCTTAGAGGGGCGGGGACAGGGCAATCAGCCCCAGCATTTT
few | TRBJ2-7 | . | TRBV30 | CAWQGQYEQYF | TGTGCCTGGCAGGGGCAGTACGAGCAGTACTTC
. | TRBJ1-4 | TRBD1 | TRBV20-1 | CSARQLDRGPIGELFF | TGCAGTGCTCGACAACTGGACAGGGGCCCCATTGGGGAACTGTTTTTT
. | TRBJ2-4 | TRBD2 | TRBV29-1 | CSVVMGGRWSVAKNIQYF | TGCAGCGTTGTAATGGGAGGGCGGTGGAGTGTGGCCAAAAACATTCAGTACTTC
. | TRBJ2-1 | . | TRBV20-1 | CSATRGANNEQFF | TGCAGTGCCACCCGCGGGGCCAACAATGAGCAGTTCTTC